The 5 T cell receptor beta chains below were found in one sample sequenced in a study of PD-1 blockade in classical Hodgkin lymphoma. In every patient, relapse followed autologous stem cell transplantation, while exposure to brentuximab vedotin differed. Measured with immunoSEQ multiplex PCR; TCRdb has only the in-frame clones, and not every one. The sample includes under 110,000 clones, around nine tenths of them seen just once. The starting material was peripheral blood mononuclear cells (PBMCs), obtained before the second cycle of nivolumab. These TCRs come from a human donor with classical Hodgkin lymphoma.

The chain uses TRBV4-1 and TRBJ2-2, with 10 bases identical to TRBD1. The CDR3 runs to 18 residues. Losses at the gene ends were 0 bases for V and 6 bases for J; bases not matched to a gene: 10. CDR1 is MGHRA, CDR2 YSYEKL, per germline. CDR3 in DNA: TGCGCCAGCAGCCAAGATGCCCCAGACAGGGGGCTTCCCGGGGAGCTGTTTTTT. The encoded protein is CASSQDAPDRGLPGELFF.

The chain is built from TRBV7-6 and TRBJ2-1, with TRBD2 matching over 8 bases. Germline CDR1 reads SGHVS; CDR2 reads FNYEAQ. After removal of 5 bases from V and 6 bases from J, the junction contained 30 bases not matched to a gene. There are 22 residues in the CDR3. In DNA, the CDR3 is TGTGCCAGCAGCCCCCGACCGGGTTGGGGAGGGTGGACTGAGCGGGGGCCCAATGAGCAGTTCTTC. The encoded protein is CASSPRPGWGGWTERGPNEQFF.

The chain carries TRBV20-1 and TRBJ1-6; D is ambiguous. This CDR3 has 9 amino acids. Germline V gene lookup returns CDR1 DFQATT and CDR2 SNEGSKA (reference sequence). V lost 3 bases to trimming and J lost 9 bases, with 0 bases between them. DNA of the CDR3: TGCAGTGCTAGTTCACCCCTCCACTTT. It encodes CSASSPLHF.

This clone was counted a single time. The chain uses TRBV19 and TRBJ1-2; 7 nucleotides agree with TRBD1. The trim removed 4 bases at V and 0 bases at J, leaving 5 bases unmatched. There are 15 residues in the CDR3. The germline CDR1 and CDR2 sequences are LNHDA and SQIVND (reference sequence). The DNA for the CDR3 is TGTGCCAGTAGTACATGGGACAGAGCTAACTATGGCTACACCTTC. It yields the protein CASSTWDRANYGYTF.

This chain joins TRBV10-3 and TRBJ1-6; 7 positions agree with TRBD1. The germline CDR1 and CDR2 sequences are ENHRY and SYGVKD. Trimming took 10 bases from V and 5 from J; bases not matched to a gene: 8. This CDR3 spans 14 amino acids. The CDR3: CATEVGTDNSPLHF. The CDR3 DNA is TGTGCCACCGAGGTTGGGACAGATAATTCACCCCTCCACTTT.